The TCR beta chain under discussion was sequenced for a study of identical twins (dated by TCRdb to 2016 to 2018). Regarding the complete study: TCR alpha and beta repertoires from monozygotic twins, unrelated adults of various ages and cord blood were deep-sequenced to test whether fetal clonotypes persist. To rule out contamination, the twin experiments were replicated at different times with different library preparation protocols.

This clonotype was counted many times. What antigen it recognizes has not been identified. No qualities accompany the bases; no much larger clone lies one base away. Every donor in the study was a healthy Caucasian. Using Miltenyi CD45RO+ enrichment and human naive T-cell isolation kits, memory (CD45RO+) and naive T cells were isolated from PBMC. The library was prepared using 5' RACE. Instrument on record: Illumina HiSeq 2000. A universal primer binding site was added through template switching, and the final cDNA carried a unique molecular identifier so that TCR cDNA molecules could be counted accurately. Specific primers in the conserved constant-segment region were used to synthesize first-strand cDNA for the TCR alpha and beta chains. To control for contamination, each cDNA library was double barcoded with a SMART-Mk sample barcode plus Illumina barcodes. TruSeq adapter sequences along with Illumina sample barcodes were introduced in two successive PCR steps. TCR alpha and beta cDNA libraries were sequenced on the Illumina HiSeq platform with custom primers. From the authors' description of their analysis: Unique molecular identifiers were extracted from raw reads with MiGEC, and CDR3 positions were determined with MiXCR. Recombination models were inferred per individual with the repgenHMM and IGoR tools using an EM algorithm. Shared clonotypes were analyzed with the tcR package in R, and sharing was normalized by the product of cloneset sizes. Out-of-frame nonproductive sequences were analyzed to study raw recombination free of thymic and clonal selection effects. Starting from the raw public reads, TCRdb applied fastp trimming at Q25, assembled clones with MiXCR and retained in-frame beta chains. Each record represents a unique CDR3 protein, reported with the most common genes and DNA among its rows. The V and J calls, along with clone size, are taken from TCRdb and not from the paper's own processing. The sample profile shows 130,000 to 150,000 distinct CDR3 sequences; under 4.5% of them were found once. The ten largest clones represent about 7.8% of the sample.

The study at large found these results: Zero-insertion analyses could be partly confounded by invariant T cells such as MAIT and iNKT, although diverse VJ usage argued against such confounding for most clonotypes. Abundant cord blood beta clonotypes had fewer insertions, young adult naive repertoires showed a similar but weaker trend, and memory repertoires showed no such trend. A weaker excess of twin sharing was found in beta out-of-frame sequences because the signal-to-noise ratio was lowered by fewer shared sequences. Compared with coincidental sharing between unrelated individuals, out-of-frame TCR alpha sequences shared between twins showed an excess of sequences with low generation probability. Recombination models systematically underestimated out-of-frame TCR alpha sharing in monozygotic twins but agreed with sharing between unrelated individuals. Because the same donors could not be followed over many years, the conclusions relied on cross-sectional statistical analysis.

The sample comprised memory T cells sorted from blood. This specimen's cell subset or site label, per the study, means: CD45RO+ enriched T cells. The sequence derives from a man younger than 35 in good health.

The base sequence is TGTGCCAGCAGCTTAGGGCCGGAGAGCTCCTACGAGCAGTACGTC. The encoded protein is CASSLGPESSYEQYV. The chain is encoded by TRBV11-2 joined to TRBJ2-7; no D gene can be assigned with confidence. In the germline V gene, CDR1 corresponds to SGHAT and CDR2 to FQNNGV. Trimming at the junction amounts to 1 base on V and 0 bases on J, and the germline ends lie 10 bases apart. The CDR3 runs 15 amino acids, cysteine and valine included. Of the read, only the CDR3 DNA is kept; its 45 bases are in frame from base 1.